These 32 T cell receptor beta chains came from one sample sequenced in a study of blood T cell repertoires in COVID-19. The repertoire was sequenced with immunoSEQ multiplex PCR; TCRdb's copy has only in-frame clones and lacks some. Seen here are 80,000 to 95,000 clones, about 85% observed once, and the top ten hold approximately 13%. The sequencing sample was made of peripheral blood. Receptors originate from a human donor in a cohort sampled during active COVID-19.

Comments on this clone: An end of the junction does not agree with germline; a read error may underlie this. V gene TRBV5-1 combines with J gene TRBJ2-1; D might be TRBD1 (5 bases). This CDR3 spans 15 amino acids. The V gene's germline CDR1 is SGHRS and CDR2 YFSETQ. The CDR3 protein is CASSFQGPSHNEQFF. The DNA for the CDR3 is TGCGCCAGCAGCTTCCAGGGCCCCTCCCACAATGAGCAGTTCTTC. Together with reference TRBV5-1 and TRBJ2-1, the CDR3 gives the full variable domain: KAGVTQTPRYLIKTRGQQVTLSCSPISGHRSVSWYQQTPGQGLQFLFEYFSETQRNKGNFPGRFSGRQFSNSRSEMNVSTLELGDSALYLCASSFQGPSHNEQFFGPGTRLTVL.

V gene TRBV5-1 combines with J gene TRBJ2-3; a weak D match, TRBD2 (5 bases). The ends were cut back, 3 bases at V and 3 bases at J, with 11 bases in the middle. From germline, CDR1 is SGHRS and CDR2 YFSETQ. This CDR3 region has 14 residues. The CDR3 bases are TGCGCCAGCAGCTCGGAGGCCCCGACAGATACGCAGTATTTT. It codes for CASSSEAPTDTQYF.

V gene TRBV5-1 combines with J gene TRBJ2-7; TRBD1 matches at 7 bases. Trimming took 0 bases from V and 7 from J; bases not matched to a gene: 10. CDR1 is SGHRS and CDR2 is YFSETQ in the germline V gene. This CDR3 region has 15 residues. The CDR3 region is CASSLDWQGVWEQYF. CDR3 DNA: TGCGCCAGCAGCTTGGACTGGCAGGGGGTGTGGGAGCAGTACTTC. The whole variable domain, filled in from reference TRBV5-1 and TRBJ2-7, reads KAGVTQTPRYLIKTRGQQVTLSCSPISGHRSVSWYQQTPGQGLQFLFEYFSETQRNKGNFPGRFSGRQFSNSRSEMNVSTLELGDSALYLCASSLDWQGVWEQYFGPGTRLTVT.

This chain connects TRBV7-8 to TRBJ2-3, with 9 bases identical to TRBD2. The CDR3 covers 16 residues. Losses at the gene ends were 5 bases for V and 1 base for J; bases not matched to a gene: 7. Germline-derived CDR1 and CDR2 are SGHVS and FQNEAQ. This CDR3 reads CASSPLAGRGTDTQYF. CDR3 sequence (DNA): TGTGCCAGCAGCCCCCTAGCGGGGAGGGGCACAGATACGCAGTATTTT.

The rearrangement links TRBV4-3 to TRBJ1-5; D is undetermined. This CDR3 spans 17 amino acids. Deletions cut 0 bases from V and 0 bases from J, with 12 bases between. Germline V gene lookup returns CDR1 LGHNA and CDR2 YSLEER. This CDR3 reads CASSQDRGRYSNQPQHF. CDR3 DNA sequence: TGCGCCAGCAGCCAAGATCGGGGAAGGTATAGCAATCAGCCCCAGCATTTT.

The chain uses TRBV18 and TRBJ1-1; D gene uncertain. With 5 bases removed from V and 1 base from J, the gap between germline ends came to 8 bases. Germline CDR1 KGHSH, CDR2 LQKENI. The CDR3 loop spans 13 amino acids. In nucleotides, the CDR3 is TGTGCCAGCTCAAAACAGAGGAACACTGAAGCTTTCTTT. Protein product: CASSKQRNTEAFF.

This clone was observed once. The V call is TRBV11-2, the J call TRBJ2-1; D uncertain. This CDR3 region has 14 residues. The ends were cut back, 5 bases at V and 4 bases at J, with 12 bases in the middle. CDR1 and CDR2 (germline): SGHAT, FQNNGV. The CDR3 nucleotides read TGTGCCAGCAGCCCGGTCAACGCATACAATGAGCAGTTCTTC. It is translated as CASSPVNAYNEQFF.

This chain joins TRBV30 and TRBJ1-5; D ambiguous. Trimming pared 0 bases from V and 5 bases from J, leaving 8 bases between. Looked up from germline, CDR1 is GTSNPN and CDR2 is SVGIG (reference sequence). CDR3 length: 13 residues. The CDR3, as DNA: TGTGCCTGGAGTGTCTCAACTGATCAGCCCCAGCATTTT. Translating gives CAWSVSTDQPQHF.

This rearrangement joins TRBV19 to TRBJ1-3; 7 bases match TRBD1. The junction had 12 bases not matched to a gene; V was cut back by 10 bases and J by 3 bases. CDR3 length: 15 residues. CDR1 is LNHDA, CDR2 SQIVND, per germline (reference sequence). Here the CDR3 DNA reads TGTGCCACCACCAACACTTGGGACAGTGGAAACACCATATATTTT. This encodes CATTNTWDSGNTIYF.

The chain couples TRBV7-3 to TRBJ2-7; 7 bases align to TRBD1. V lost 5 bases and J lost 7; bases outside the gene matches: 8. There are 13 residues in the CDR3. CDR1 is SGHTA, CDR2 FQGTGA, per germline. In DNA form, the CDR3 reads TGTGCCAGCAGCCTCACAGGGGCCCGGGAGCAGTACTTC. This codes for CASSLTGAREQYF. Full variable domain (outside the CDR3, taken from reference TRBV7-3 and TRBJ2-7): GAGVSQTPSNKVTEKGKYVELRCDPISGHTALYWYRQSLGQGPEFLIYFQGTGAADDSGLPNDRFFAVRPEGSVSTLKIQRTERGDSAVYLCASSLTGAREQYFGPGTRLTVT.

The genes are TRBV29-1 and TRBJ1-4; D gene unclear. The CDR3 spans 15 residues. The V and J ends lost 6 bases and 0 bases respectively, with 14 bases between them. Germline CDR1 and CDR2: SQVTM and ANQGSEA. Written as DNA, the CDR3 is TGCAGCGTCAAGGTTGACACCTCAACTAATGAAAAACTGTTTTTT. This codes for CSVKVDTSTNEKLFF.

The rearrangement uses TRBV5-4 and TRBJ2-1, with D unresolved. Per germline, CDR1 SGHNT and CDR2 YYREEE (reference sequence). Trimming stripped 5 bases from V and 5 bases from J, with 14 bases between. This CDR3 contains 14 residues. The CDR3 sequence: CASRVTTGNNEQFF. The CDR3 DNA sequence: TGTGCCAGCAGGGTGACGACTGGAAACAATGAGCAGTTCTTC.

The chain is built from TRBV9 and TRBJ2-2; the D gene is possibly TRBD1 (6 bases). The CDR3 spans 17 residues. Trimming took off 0 bases at V and 5 bases at J, with 17 bases between the two ends. From germline, CDR1 is SGDLS and CDR2 YYNGEE. The CDR3, as DNA: TGTGCCAGCAGCGTAGGTCCAGGGGACCCTAGGACCGGGGAGCTGTTTTTT. Its translation: CASSVGPGDPRTGELFF.

The chain links TRBV27 to TRBJ1-1; 8 nucleotides align to TRBD1. Germline loops: CDR1 MNHEY, CDR2 SMNVEV (reference sequence). The CDR3 is made up of 14 amino acids. V gave up 4 bases and J gave up 2 bases; unmatched junction bases: 3. The CDR3 protein is CASSWTGPNTEAFF. CDR3 nucleotides: TGTGCCAGCAGTTGGACAGGGCCCAACACTGAAGCTTTCTTT.

This clone came up once. CDR3 region: CATSDSTGESNQPQHF. The CDR3 DNA is TGTGCCACCAGTGACTCGACAGGGGAAAGCAATCAGCCCCAGCATTTT. J is TRBJ1-5 and V is TRBV24-1, with 8 bases aligning to TRBD1. The CDR3 is 16 amino acids. The V gene end was trimmed by 4 bases and the J gene end by 1 base; junction bases not matched to a gene: 5. CDR1 and CDR2 (germline): KGHDR, SFDVKD.

In its sample, this clone was seen a few times. The genes are TRBV7-2 and TRBJ2-7, with TRBD2 matching over 11 bases. This CDR3 region has 14 residues. The V and J ends lost 4 bases and 4 bases, in that order; junction bases with no gene match: 3. Germline lookup yields CDR1 SGHTA and CDR2 FQGNSA. As DNA, the CDR3 is TGTGCCAGCAGCTCGGGACTAGCGGAATACGAGCAGTACTTC. The encoded protein is CASSSGLAEYEQYF.

The chain recombines TRBV6-5 with TRBJ2-7; the match to TRBD2 covers 7 bases. Per germline, CDR1 MNHEY and CDR2 SVGAGI. The CDR3 has 13 residues. Trimming at V came to 8 bases and at J to 1 base, leaving 5 bases not matched to a gene. CDR3: CASESSGSYEQYF. The CDR3 DNA follows: TGTGCCAGCGAATCTAGCGGTTCCTACGAGCAGTACTTC.

The chain carries TRBV4-1 and TRBJ2-1; 10 bases are shared with TRBD1. Germline CDR1 and CDR2: MGHRA and YSYEKL. J gave up 3 bases and V 4 bases, and 3 bases lay outside the gene matches. The CDR3 consists of 15 residues. The chain's CDR3 is CASSPTGGNYNEQFF. The CDR3 nucleotides are TGCGCCAGCAGCCCGACAGGGGGCAACTACAATGAGCAGTTCTTC.

The genes are TRBV28 and TRBJ2-5, with TRBD1 as a possible D gene (7 bases). CDR3 length: 16 amino acids. Germline CDR1 and CDR2: MDHEN and SYDVKM. V dropped 5 bases and J dropped 4 bases, with 20 bases sitting between them. CDR3 amino acids: CASSPPRPGGIETQYF. The CDR3 DNA is TGTGCCAGCAGTCCCCCACGGCCAGGGGGGATAGAGACCCAGTACTTC. Together with reference TRBV28 and TRBJ2-5, the CDR3 gives the full variable domain: DVKVTQSSRYLVKRTGEKVFLECVQDMDHENMFWYRQDPGLGLRLIYFSYDVKMKEKGDIPEGYSVSREKKERFSLILESASTNQTSMYLCASSPPRPGGIETQYFGPGTRLLVL.

The V gene is TRBV10-3, the J gene TRBJ1-1; 12 bases fit TRBD1. The CDR3 sequence is 16 residues long. Germline CDR1 reads ENHRY; CDR2 reads SYGVKD. The ends lost 10 bases at V and 2 bases at J; junction bases unmatched: 11. The CDR3 is CATEKGTGGFNTEAFF. CDR3 in DNA: TGTGCCACTGAGAAAGGGACAGGGGGCTTCAACACTGAAGCTTTCTTT.

This clone was recorded once. Germline and junction disagree at one end, which may indicate a read error. V is TRBV5-6 and J is TRBJ1-1, with 9 positions matching TRBD1. CDR1 and CDR2 (germline): SGHDT, YYEEEE. The CDR3 runs to 14 residues. The CDR3 is CASSSGQGNPEAFF. CDR3 sequence (DNA): TGTGCCAGCAGCTCCGGACAGGGGAACCCTGAAGCTTTCTTT.

A few counts support this clone. This chain connects TRBV2 to TRBJ1-2; 11 nucleotides match TRBD1. Germline CDR1 reads SNHLY; CDR2 reads FYNNEI. The CDR3 contains 14 residues. The ends lost 3 bases at V and 3 bases at J; junction bases unmatched: 0. The CDR3 loop is CASSEDRGHYGYTF. In DNA, the CDR3 is TGTGCCAGCAGTGAGGACAGGGGGCACTATGGCTACACCTTC.

The chain employs TRBV19 and TRBJ2-3; D is possibly TRBD2 (5 bases). The germline CDR1 and CDR2 sequences are LNHDA and SQIVND (reference sequence). The CDR3 length is 13 residues. Trimming cost V 8 bases and J 4 bases, with 13 bases left between them. CDR3 DNA: TGTGCCAGTTCAAAGAGGGCGTCAGATACGCAGTATTTT. Translation: CASSKRASDTQYF.

The V and J genes are TRBV18 and TRBJ1-3; D possibly corresponds to TRBD1 (6 bases). This CDR3 region has 19 residues. Per the germline V gene, CDR1 is KGHSH and CDR2 is LQKENI. The V and J ends lost 3 bases and 2 bases respectively, with 23 bases between them. The DNA for the CDR3 is TGTGCCAGCTCACCTACCCTAGGGGGGAGGGGCTACCCTGGAAACACCATATATTTT. It specifies CASSPTLGGRGYPGNTIYF.

This clone has only one observation. The rearrangement links TRBV19 to TRBJ1-1; D remains ambiguous. Trimming pared 2 bases from V and 1 base from J, leaving 17 bases between. Per germline, CDR1 LNHDA and CDR2 SQIVND (reference sequence). The length of the CDR3 is 17 residues. CDR3 sequence reads: CASSIFGRLIKNTEAFF. The CDR3 DNA follows: TGTGCCAGTAGTATATTCGGCAGACTCATAAAGAACACTGAAGCTTTCTTT. The variable domain in full, completed from reference TRBV19 and TRBJ1-1, reads DGGITQSPKYLFRKEGQNVTLSCEQNLNHDAMYWYRQDPGQGLRLIYYSQIVNDFQKGDIAEGYSVSREKKESFPLTVTSAQKNPTAFYLCASSIFGRLIKNTEAFFGQGTRLTVV.

The gene calls are TRBV13 and TRBJ2-5, with TRBD2 matching over 7 bases. CDR1 is PRHDT and CDR2 is FYEKMQ in the germline V gene (reference sequence). Germline trimming cut 1 base from V and 2 bases from J; bases unmatched to any gene: 10. CDR3 length: 17 residues. The CDR3 reads CASSLVAGETQQETQYF. DNA of the CDR3: TGTGCCAGCAGCTTAGTTGCGGGGGAGACACAACAAGAGACCCAGTACTTC.

The gene calls are TRBV7-9 and TRBJ2-5; 9 bases map to TRBD2. J was trimmed by 1 base and V by 5 bases; bases with no gene match: 8. Germline V CDR1 and CDR2: SEHNR, FQNEAQ (reference sequence). The CDR3 has 16 residues. CDR3 sequence reads: CASSPNSGGTQETQYF. The CDR3 DNA follows: TGTGCCAGCAGCCCTAATAGCGGGGGAACCCAAGAGACCCAGTACTTC.

V gene TRBV2 combines with J gene TRBJ1-1, with 7 bases that match TRBD1. The CDR3 extends over 13 amino acids. Germline lookup yields CDR1 SNHLY and CDR2 FYNNEI. J gave up 9 bases and V 6 bases, and 10 bases lay outside the gene matches. The CDR3 sequence: CASRRRDSTKAFF. The DNA for the CDR3 is TGTGCCAGCAGACGACGGGACAGCACAAAAGCTTTCTTT.

This rearrangement joins TRBV5-4 to TRBJ1-1; 10 bases are a match to TRBD1. Germline lookup yields CDR1 SGHNT and CDR2 YYREEE (reference sequence). The CDR3 has 15 residues. The J segment lost 4 bases and the V segment lost 2 bases, leaving 5 bases of the junction unmatched. The CDR3 reads CASSLSRQGATEAFF. CDR3 nucleotides: TGTGCCAGCAGCTTATCGAGACAGGGGGCCACTGAAGCTTTCTTT.

The rearrangement uses TRBV5-1 and TRBJ2-3; D is perhaps TRBD1 (5 bases). Germline CDR1 and CDR2: SGHRS and YFSETQ. The CDR3 covers 16 residues. The V end was cut by 0 bases, the J end by 1 base, with 12 bases between. CDR3 region: CASSLAGPSGTDTQYF. CDR3 coding DNA: TGCGCCAGCAGCTTGGCAGGGCCGTCTGGCACAGATACGCAGTATTTT.

This clone was detected a few times. This sequence joins TRBV19 and TRBJ1-2; D possibly corresponds to TRBD1 (6 bases). V was clipped by 7 bases and J by 5 bases, with 14 bases between them. Germline V gene lookup returns CDR1 LNHDA and CDR2 SQIVND (reference sequence). The CDR3 totals 13 residues. CDR3 amino acids: CASNPTRGYGYTF. As DNA, the CDR3 is TGTGCCAGTAACCCAACCAGGGGTTATGGCTACACCTTC.

CDR3 coding DNA: TGTGCCAGTAGTAGGACTAGCTCCGGGGGCACAGATACGCAGTATTTT. Encoded protein: CASSRTSSGGTDTQYF. The chain recombines TRBV19 with TRBJ2-3, with 8 bases aligning to TRBD2. The trim removed 4 bases at V and 1 base at J, leaving 7 bases unmatched. The CDR3 spans 16 residues. Germline assignment: CDR1 LNHDA and CDR2 SQIVND (reference sequence). Looking up the rest from reference TRBV19 and TRBJ2-3 gives the full variable domain: DGGITQSPKYLFRKEGQNVTLSCEQNLNHDAMYWYRQDPGQGLRLIYYSQIVNDFQKGDIAEGYSVSREKKESFPLTVTSAQKNPTAFYLCASSRTSSGGTDTQYFGPGTRLTVL.